This TCR beta chain stems from a study of T cell changes during pregnancy in multiple sclerosis. The CDR3 contains 14 residues. From germline, CDR1 is LNHDA and CDR2 SQIVND (reference sequence). V gave up 6 bases and J gave up 3 bases, with 14 bases separating them. Sequenced by immunoSEQ multiplex PCR; TCRdb stores in-frame clones only, minus some. This table holds about 67,000 clones, more than 85% found once. The TCR sequence derives from a female donor with multiple sclerosis, enrolled in a pregnancy study. The sample was peripheral blood, taken in the second trimester of pregnancy. This chain connects TRBV19 to TRBJ1-2, with a tentative D call TRBD1 (5 bases). The CDR3 coding sequence is TGTGCCAGTAGGAAATTAGGGGATTACTATGGCTACACCTTC. It translates to CASRKLGDYYGYTF.